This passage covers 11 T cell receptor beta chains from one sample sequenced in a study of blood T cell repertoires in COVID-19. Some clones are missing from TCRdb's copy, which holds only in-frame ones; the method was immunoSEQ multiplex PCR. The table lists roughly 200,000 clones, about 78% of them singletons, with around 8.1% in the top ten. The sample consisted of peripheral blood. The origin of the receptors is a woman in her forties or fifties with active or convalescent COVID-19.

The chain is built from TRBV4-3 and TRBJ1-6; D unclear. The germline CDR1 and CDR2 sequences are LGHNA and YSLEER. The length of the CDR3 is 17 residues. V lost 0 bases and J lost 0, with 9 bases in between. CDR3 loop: CASSQEPRSSYNSPLHF. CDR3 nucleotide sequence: TGCGCCAGCAGCCAAGAACCACGGAGCTCCTATAATTCACCCCTCCACTTT.

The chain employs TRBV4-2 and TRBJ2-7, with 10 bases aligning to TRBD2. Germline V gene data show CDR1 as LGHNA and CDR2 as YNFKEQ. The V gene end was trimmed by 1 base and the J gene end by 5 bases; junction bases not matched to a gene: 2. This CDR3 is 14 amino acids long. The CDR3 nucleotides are TGTGCCAGCAGCCAAGCTAGCGGGGGCAACGAGCAGTACTTC. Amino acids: CASSQASGGNEQYF.

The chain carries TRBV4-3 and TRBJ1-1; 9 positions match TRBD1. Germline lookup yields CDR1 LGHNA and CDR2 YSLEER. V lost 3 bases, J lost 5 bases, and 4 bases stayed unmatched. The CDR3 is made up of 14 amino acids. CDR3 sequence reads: CASSQDRGRTEAFF. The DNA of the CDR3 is TGCGCCAGCAGCCAGGACAGGGGTAGGACTGAAGCTTTCTTT.

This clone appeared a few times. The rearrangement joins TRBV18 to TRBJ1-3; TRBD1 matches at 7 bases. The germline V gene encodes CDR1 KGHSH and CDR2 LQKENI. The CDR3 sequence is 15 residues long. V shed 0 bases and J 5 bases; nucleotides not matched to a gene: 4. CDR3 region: CASSPPTGQRNTIYF. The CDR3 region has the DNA TGTGCCAGCTCACCACCCACGGGACAGCGAAACACCATATATTTT.

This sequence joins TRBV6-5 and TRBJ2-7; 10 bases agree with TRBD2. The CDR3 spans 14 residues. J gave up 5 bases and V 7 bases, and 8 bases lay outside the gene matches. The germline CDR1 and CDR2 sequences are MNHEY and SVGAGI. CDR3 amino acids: CASKLAGGDNEQYF. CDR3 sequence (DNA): TGTGCCAGCAAATTAGCGGGAGGAGACAACGAGCAGTACTTC.

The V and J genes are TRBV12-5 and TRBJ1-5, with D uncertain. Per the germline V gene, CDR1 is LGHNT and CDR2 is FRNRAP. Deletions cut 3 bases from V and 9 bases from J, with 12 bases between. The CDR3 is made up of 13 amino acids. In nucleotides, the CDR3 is TGTGCTAGTGGTTTTGAGGGAGAAGGGCCCCAGCATTTT. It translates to CASGFEGEGPQHF.

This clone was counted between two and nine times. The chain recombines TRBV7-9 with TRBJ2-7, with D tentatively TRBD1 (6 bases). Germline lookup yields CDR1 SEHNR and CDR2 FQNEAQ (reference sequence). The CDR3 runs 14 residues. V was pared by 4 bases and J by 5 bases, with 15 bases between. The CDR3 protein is CASSSLGRGDEQYF. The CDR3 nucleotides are TGTGCCAGCAGCTCCCTGGGCAGGGGTGACGAGCAGTACTTC. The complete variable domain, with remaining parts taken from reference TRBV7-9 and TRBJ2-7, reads DTGVSQNPRHKITKRGQNVTFRCDPISEHNRLYWYRQTLGQGPEFLTYFQNEAQLEKSRLLSDRFSAERPKGSFSTLEIQRTEQGDSAMYLCASSSLGRGDEQYFGPGTRLTVT.

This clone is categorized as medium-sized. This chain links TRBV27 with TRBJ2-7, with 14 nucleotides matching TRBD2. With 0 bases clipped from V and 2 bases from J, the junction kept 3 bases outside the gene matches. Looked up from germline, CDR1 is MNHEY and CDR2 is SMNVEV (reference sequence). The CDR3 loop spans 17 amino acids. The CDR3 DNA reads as TGTGCCAGCAGTTTATCGGGGACTAGCGGGGGCACCTACGAGCAGTACTTC. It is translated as CASSLSGTSGGTYEQYF.

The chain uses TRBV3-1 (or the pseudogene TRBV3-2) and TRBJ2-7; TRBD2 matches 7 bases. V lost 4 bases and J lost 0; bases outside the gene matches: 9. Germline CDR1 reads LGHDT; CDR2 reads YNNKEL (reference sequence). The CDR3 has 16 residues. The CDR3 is CASSPSLADPSYEQYF. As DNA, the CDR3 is TGTGCCAGCAGCCCTTCCCTAGCGGATCCCTCCTACGAGCAGTACTTC.

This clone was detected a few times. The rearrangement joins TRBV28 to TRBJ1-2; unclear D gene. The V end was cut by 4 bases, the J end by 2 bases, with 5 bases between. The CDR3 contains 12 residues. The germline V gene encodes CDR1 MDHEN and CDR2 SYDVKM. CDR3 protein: CASSSRNYGYTF. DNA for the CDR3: TGTGCCAGCAGTTCCCGGAACTATGGCTACACCTTC.

The CDR3 spells CASSFHDRTNTEAFF. The DNA for the CDR3 is TGTGCCAGCAGCTTCCACGACAGGACCAACACTGAAGCTTTCTTT. This rearrangement joins TRBV7-9 to TRBJ1-1; D might be TRBD1 (6 bases). CDR3 length: 15 residues. The germline V gene has CDR1 SEHNR and CDR2 FQNEAQ (reference sequence). V lost 3 bases and J lost 2, with 13 bases in between.